This paragraph reports one TCR beta chain. No antigen is known for it. Per-base quality was not reported, and no clone a single base away is much larger than it. At the junction V is shortened by 0 bases and J by 4 bases, with 5 bases in between. Spanning cysteine to phenylalanine, the CDR3 consists of 13 amino acids. CDR3 DNA only is kept here, 39 bases in frame from base 1. In the germline V gene, CDR1 corresponds to SGHRS and CDR2 to YFSETQ. The immunoSEQ assay, a bias-controlled multiplex PCR using V- and J-specific primers, was used to amplify TCR beta CDR3 regions from genomic DNA. A proprietary barcode and Illumina adapter sequences were added to the CDR3 amplicons in a second PCR step. CDR3 libraries were sequenced on an Illumina MiSeq instrument. Per the authors' processing: immunoSEQ Analyzer 3.0 was used for export and quality control, with R Bioconductor and Immunarch used for downstream analyses. Only productive rearrangements within the normalized downsampled data set were used in the calculation of repertoire metrics. Clonotypes larger than 5 templates in the normalized cohort were defined as pathologically expanded. The Inverse Simpson Index served as the measure of repertoire diversity. The non-normalized data set was used for CMV-specificity analyses so that all clonotypes could be captured. TCRdb re-hosts the immuneACCESS table, in-frame sequences only. Its copies lack some clones; in the studies checked, an unresolved V gene accounts for under half of them, and the cause for the rest is not known. The V and J calls and clone size were taken over from that table, and D and trimming were inferred from the DNA. In this sample the table shows about 8,000 clones, roughly 94% of which occur a single time. The ten largest clones take up around 1.4% of the sample.

Explained via the paper, the time point label denotes: 30 days after allo-HCT. Blood from recipients was drawn roughly 28 days before transplant, then again at days 30, 100 and 180 after transplant. Using Nuclei Lysis Solution, genomic DNA was extracted from unfractionated peripheral blood mononuclear cells that were either fresh or cryopreserved. The data belong to a study of T cell clonotyping in hematopoietic cell transplantation (dated by TCRdb to the early 2020s). About the investigation overall: A total of about 140 blood samples were gathered in the study from approximately 32 consecutive transplant recipients along with their related donors. Recruitment of patients ran from 2015 to early 2017, and follow-up continued until September 2020 or until death. Findings and caveats that apply to the study as a whole: After transplant, TCR diversity in recipients dropped, and pathologically expanded clonotypes climbed progressively between day 30 and day 180. Donor and pretransplant recipient Inverse Simpson Index values predicted broader posttransplant TCR repertoire diversity. Recipient repertoires showed only a small fraction of overlap with donor repertoires, and over 97% appeared de novo at the given depth. The sample size was limited and the cells went unsorted, which meant the CD4 and CD8 repertoire contributions could not be told apart.

The sequence came from a male patient aged 60-70 years who had an allogeneic stem cell transplant from an unrelated donor, so T cells may come from the graft donor. Some clones in this sample may be carry-over from other donors' samples. The specimen was peripheral blood mononuclear cells, collected 30 days after allogeneic stem cell transplant. The chain uses TRBV5-1 and TRBJ2-1; possibly the D gene is TRBD2, per 5 matching bases. The nucleotide sequence is TGCGCCAGCAGCTTGGGAGGGTACAATGAGCAGTTCTTC. Translated, this gives CASSLGGYNEQFF.